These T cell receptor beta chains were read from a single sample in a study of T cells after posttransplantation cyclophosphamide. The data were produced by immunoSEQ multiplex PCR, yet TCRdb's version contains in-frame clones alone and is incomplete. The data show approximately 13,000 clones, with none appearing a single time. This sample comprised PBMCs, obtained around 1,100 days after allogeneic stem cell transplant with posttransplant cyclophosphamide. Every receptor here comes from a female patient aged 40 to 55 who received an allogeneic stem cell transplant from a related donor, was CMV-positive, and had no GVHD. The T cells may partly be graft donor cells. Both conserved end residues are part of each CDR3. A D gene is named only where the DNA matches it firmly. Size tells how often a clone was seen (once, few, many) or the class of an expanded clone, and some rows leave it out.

cdr3_aa: CASSARRTYEQYF; d_call: NA; v_call: TRBV2; clone_size: many
cdr3_aa: CASSLGGGETQYF; d_call: TRBD2; v_call: TRBV28; clone_size: few
cdr3_aa: CASSPRPGELFF; d_call: NA; v_call: TRBV5-1; clone_size: many
cdr3_aa: CASSIDPGQGGEAFF; d_call: TRBD1; v_call: TRBV19; clone_size: NA
cdr3_aa: CASRADSFTGELFF; d_call: NA; v_call: TRBV6-4; clone_size: few
cdr3_aa: CASSEYNEQFF; d_call: NA; v_call: TRBV11-2; clone_size: many
cdr3_aa: CASSLAGPGETQYF; d_call: NA; v_call: TRBV7-2; clone_size: many
cdr3_aa: CASSIHRGGTGELFF; d_call: NA; v_call: TRBV27; clone_size: many
cdr3_aa: CASSLWFPEVNEQFF; d_call: NA; v_call: TRBV7-9; clone_size: NA
cdr3_aa: CASTRGLAGAYEQYF; d_call: TRBD2; v_call: TRBV9; clone_size: few
cdr3_aa: CASSPSGWDRTSPEAFF; d_call: TRBD1; v_call: TRBV5-1; clone_size: many
cdr3_aa: CASRSPRSSYEQYF; d_call: NA; v_call: TRBV27; clone_size: many
cdr3_aa: CASNRGRGQPQHF; d_call: TRBD1; v_call: TRBV2; clone_size: NA
cdr3_aa: CASSTHGGLVNEKLFF; d_call: NA; v_call: TRBV2; clone_size: many
cdr3_aa: CASSLGVTGVFGTNEKLFF; d_call: TRBD1; v_call: TRBV5-5; clone_size: many
cdr3_aa: CSVERGQGSGAFF; d_call: TRBD1; v_call: TRBV29-1; clone_size: few
cdr3_aa: CASSARMTDTQYF; d_call: NA; v_call: TRBV11-3; clone_size: many
cdr3_aa: CASSLGLGKSSYEQYF; d_call: NA; v_call: TRBV27; clone_size: many
cdr3_aa: CATGNNQPQHF; d_call: NA; v_call: TRBV6-1; clone_size: many
cdr3_aa: CASSLGGGRETQYF; d_call: TRBD2; v_call: TRBV28; clone_size: few
cdr3_aa: CASSFPKQGCTEAFF; d_call: TRBD1; v_call: TRBV27; clone_size: many
cdr3_aa: CASRDRGRTGELFF; d_call: TRBD1; v_call: TRBV19; clone_size: NA
cdr3_aa: CAINGGSYEQYF; d_call: NA; v_call: TRBV11-2; clone_size: many
cdr3_aa: CASSSPTKTGARYNSPLHF; d_call: NA; v_call: TRBV6-7; clone_size: many
cdr3_aa: CASSLAGGGRYNEQFF; d_call: TRBD2; v_call: TRBV5-4; clone_size: NA
cdr3_aa: CASSFGGVNRDSPLHF; d_call: NA; v_call: TRBV5-4; clone_size: many
cdr3_aa: CASSQDRTVYGYTF; d_call: NA; v_call: TRBV4-2; clone_size: NA
cdr3_aa: CASSQDPITPLEKLFF; d_call: NA; v_call: TRBV4-2; clone_size: medium-sized
cdr3_aa: CASSEETQAASPLHF; d_call: NA; v_call: TRBV6-1; clone_size: many
cdr3_aa: CASSDGGASYEQYF; d_call: TRBD2; v_call: TRBV19; clone_size: many
cdr3_aa: CASSHLGGGGTDTQYF; d_call: NA; v_call: TRBV4-1; clone_size: many
cdr3_aa: CASSRRAGSRETQYF; d_call: NA; v_call: TRBV7-3; clone_size: few
cdr3_aa: CSVAGTGTSGYTF; d_call: TRBD1; v_call: TRBV29-1; clone_size: NA
cdr3_aa: CASSEASSSPLHF; d_call: NA; v_call: TRBV2; clone_size: few
cdr3_aa: CAISGDRVGEQYF; d_call: TRBD1; v_call: TRBV10-3; clone_size: NA
cdr3_aa: CSVPTGNQGSHTEAFF; d_call: NA; v_call: TRBV29-1; clone_size: few
cdr3_aa: CASSPTGQYNEQFF; d_call: TRBD1; v_call: TRBV27; clone_size: many
cdr3_aa: CASNIPGQGVRQETQYF; d_call: TRBD1; v_call: TRBV28; clone_size: few
cdr3_aa: CASSWKTGGPTGELFF; d_call: TRBD2; v_call: TRBV7-2; clone_size: few
cdr3_aa: CASSLGDRVGEQYF; d_call: TRBD1; v_call: TRBV5-1; clone_size: NA
cdr3_aa: CASSLKTGFNEQFF; d_call: TRBD1; v_call: TRBV9; clone_size: few
cdr3_aa: CASSQDKTGYTDTQYF; d_call: NA; v_call: TRBV4-1; clone_size: NA
cdr3_aa: CASSSLSGGGDTQYF; d_call: TRBD2; v_call: TRBV5-1; clone_size: many
cdr3_aa: CASSDYGGSGEEALGNTIYF; d_call: NA; v_call: TRBV6-4; clone_size: many
cdr3_aa: CASSFPGALSGANVLTF; d_call: NA; v_call: TRBV5-1; clone_size: many